This T cell receptor (beta chain) was found in a study of shared clonotypes between healthy human individuals. Only one count was recorded for this clone. Its antigen is not known. Terminally differentiated effector memory CD45RA+ cells were excluded by CCR7 positive selection of CD45RO-negative cells. Once extracted for a subset, genomic DNA was divided evenly among several immunoSEQ plates. Here immunoSEQ multiplex PCR was the method, and the copy in TCRdb shows in-frame clones only, minus some. The sample lists roughly 600,000 clones, nearly 98% occurring once. The V and J ends lost 4 bases and 2 bases respectively, with 9 bases between them. The CDR3 covers 13 residues. Germline V lookup: CDR1 SGHTA, CDR2 FQGNSA. General study findings and limits: In the sorted subsets, rarefaction showed sequencing was incomplete despite large depth. Larger estimated richness was generally seen in naive subsets than in memory subsets.

Input material: naive CD8+ T cells sorted from blood. The receptor was isolated from a man younger than 45 in good health. This rearrangement joins TRBV7-2 to TRBJ2-7; D is possibly TRBD2 (6 bases). CDR3: CASSSGTPYEQYF. CDR3 nucleotide sequence: TGTGCCAGCAGCTCAGGGACTCCCTACGAGCAGTACTTC.